The rows below give T cell receptor beta chains drawn from one sample of a study of blood T cell repertoires in COVID-19. The data were produced by immunoSEQ multiplex PCR, yet TCRdb's version contains in-frame clones alone and is incomplete. The repertoire holds roughly 280,000 clones, about nine tenths seen once, with over 9% in the top ten. The source material was peripheral blood. These receptors were taken from a woman aged 25 to 39 with COVID-19, enrolled during active disease. Each CDR3 is given with its conserved first and last residue. A D gene is named only where the DNA matches it firmly. The size field is filled for only some rows; it gives once, few, many or a size class.

d_call	v_call	clone_size	j_call	cdr3_length	cdr3_aa	cdr3_nt
NA	TRBV30	NA	TRBJ1-1	13	CAWAQSSNTEAFF	TGTGCCTGGGCCCAGTCGTCAAACACTGAAGCTTTCTTT
TRBD1	TRBV6-5	NA	TRBJ2-7	13	CASRRGQDMRQYF	TGTGCCAGCCGGAGGGGACAGGACATGAGGCAGTACTTC
TRBD2	TRBV11-3	once	TRBJ2-1	14	CASSLRAGYNEQFF	TGTGCCAGCAGCTTAAGAGCGGGATACAATGAGCAGTTCTTC
NA	TRBV2	NA	TRBJ2-3	16	CASSDVLATITDTQYF	TGTGCCAGCAGTGACGTCCTAGCAACCATCACAGATACGCAGTATTTT
NA	TRBV28	NA	TRBJ1-4	12	CASRRYTGKLFF	TGTGCCAGCAGGCGTTACACGGGAAAACTGTTTTTT
NA	TRBV2	NA	TRBJ2-3	16	CASSPTGRLVTDTQYF	TGTGCCAGCAGTCCGACTGGTCGTCTCGTCACAGATACGCAGTATTTT
TRBD1	TRBV9	NA	TRBJ1-1	15	CASSVGISGGAWAFF	TGTGCCAGCAGCGTAGGGATTTCAGGGGGCGCGTGGGCTTTCTTT
TRBD1	TRBV9	NA	TRBJ2-2	14	CASSPRTGTGELFF	TGTGCCAGCAGCCCACGGACAGGGACCGGGGAGCTGTTTTTT
TRBD1	TRBV18	NA	TRBJ1-1	14	CASSLTDRDTEAFF	TGTGCCAGCTCACTTACGGACAGGGACACTGAAGCTTTCTTT
TRBD2	TRBV28	NA	TRBJ2-1	15	CASSTSGRKYNEQFF	TGTGCCAGCTCCACTAGCGGGAGAAAGTACAATGAGCAGTTCTTC
TRBD2	TRBV28	NA	TRBJ2-5	13	CASTLAVQETQYF	TGTGCCAGCACCCTAGCGGTACAAGAGACCCAGTACTTC
TRBD1	TRBV7-8	NA	TRBJ1-1	14	CASSYVGQGREAFF	TGTGCCAGCAGCTATGTGGGACAGGGTCGTGAAGCTTTCTTT
NA	TRBV28	NA	TRBJ1-5	12	CASRPMAQPQHF	TGTGCCAGCAGACCCATGGCTCAGCCCCAGCATTTT
NA	TRBV6-5	few	TRBJ2-3	14	CASSPLGGKDTQYF	TGTGCCAGCAGCCCCCTAGGAGGTAAAGATACGCAGTATTTT
NA	TRBV2	NA	TRBJ1-5	13	CASSEGRGQPQHF	TGTGCCAGCAGTGAAGGGCGAGGTCAGCCCCAGCATTTT
NA	TRBV6-5	NA	TRBJ2-1	15	CASSSQGRGANEQFF	TGTGCCAGCAGTTCCCAGGGGAGAGGGGCCAATGAGCAGTTCTTC
NA	TRBV4-1	few	TRBJ2-5	14	CASSQDGSQETQYF	TGCGCCAGCAGCCAAGATGGCAGCCAAGAGACCCAGTACTTC
TRBD2	TRBV6-5	NA	TRBJ2-7	16	CASSYGGSGRGYEQYF	TGTGCCAGCAGTTACGGCGGTAGCGGGAGAGGGTACGAGCAGTACTTC
TRBD1	TRBV5-8	NA	TRBJ2-3	14	CASTRDRVVDTQYF	TGTGCCAGCACCCGGGACAGGGTTGTAGATACGCAGTATTTT
NA	TRBV14	NA	TRBJ2-6	16	CASSQDWGDGANVLTF	TGTGCCAGCAGCCAAGATTGGGGGGATGGGGCCAACGTCCTGACTTTC
TRBD2	TRBV3-1/TRBV3-2	NA	TRBJ2-2	14	CASSQLAGAGELFF	TGTGCCAGCAGCCAACTAGCGGGAGCCGGGGAGCTGTTTTTT
NA	TRBV5-1	NA	TRBJ1-2	14	CASSLALGAAGYTF	TGCGCCAGCAGCTTGGCGTTGGGGGCGGCTGGCTACACCTTC
NA	TRBV5-4	NA	TRBJ2-5	13	CASSPQGRETQYF	TGTGCCAGCAGCCCGCAGGGCCGGGAGACCCAGTACTTC
TRBD2	TRBV3-1/TRBV3-2	NA	TRBJ2-5	15	CASSQDLAGEETQYF	TGTGCCAGCAGCCAAGATTTGGCGGGAGAAGAGACCCAGTACTTC
NA	TRBV6-5	NA	TRBJ1-1	13	CASTNGLVTEAFF	TGTGCCAGCACCAATGGACTGGTCACTGAAGCTTTCTTT
NA	TRBV13	NA	TRBJ2-7	15	CASSLGLASSYEQYF	TGTGCCAGCAGCTTAGGCCTAGCGAGCTCCTACGAGCAGTACTTC
NA	TRBV3-1/TRBV3-2	few	TRBJ1-2	13	CASEAGDGYGYTF	TGTGCCAGCGAGGCAGGGGATGGTTATGGCTACACCTTC